This TCR beta chain was retrieved from a study of T cells expressing NK-cell markers. Study outcomes and limitations: The study left the HCMV specificity of expanded NKG2C+ T cell clones unresolved.

Reanalyzing the 5' RACE reads, TCRdb keeps one entry per CDR3 protein, without DNA. The table counts 300,000 or so distinct CDR3 sequences; about 4% lies in the top ten. Germline V gives CDR1 SGHAT, CDR2 FQNNGV. This CDR3 has 13 amino acids. Note on this clonotype: Its antigen is currently unknown.

The chain recombines TRBV11-2 with TRBJ1-5. The sequencing input was blood T cells: a sorted CD56 or NKG2C T cell subset, CD4+ or CD8+ T cells, or bulk PBMC T cells (not recorded which). The receptor's source is a woman between 18 and 69 years old in good health. The chain's CDR3 is CASSLDTVQPQHF.